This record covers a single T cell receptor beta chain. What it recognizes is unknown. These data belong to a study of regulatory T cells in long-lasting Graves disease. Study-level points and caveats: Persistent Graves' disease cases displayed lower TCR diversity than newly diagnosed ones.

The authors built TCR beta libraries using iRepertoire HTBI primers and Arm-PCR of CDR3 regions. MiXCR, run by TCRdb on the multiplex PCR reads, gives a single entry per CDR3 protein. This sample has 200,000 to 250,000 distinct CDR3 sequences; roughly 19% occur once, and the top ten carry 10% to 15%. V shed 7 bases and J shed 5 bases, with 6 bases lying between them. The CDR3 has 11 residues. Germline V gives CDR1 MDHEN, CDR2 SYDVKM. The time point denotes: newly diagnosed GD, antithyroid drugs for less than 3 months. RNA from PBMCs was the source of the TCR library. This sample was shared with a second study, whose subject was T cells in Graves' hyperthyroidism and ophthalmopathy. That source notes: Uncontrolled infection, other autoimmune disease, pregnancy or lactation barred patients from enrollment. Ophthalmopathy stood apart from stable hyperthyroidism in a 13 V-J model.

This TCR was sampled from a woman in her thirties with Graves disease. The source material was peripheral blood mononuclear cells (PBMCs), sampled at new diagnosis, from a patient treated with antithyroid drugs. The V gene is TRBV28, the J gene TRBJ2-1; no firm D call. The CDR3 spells CASKGNNEQFF. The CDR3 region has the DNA TGTGCCAGCAAGGGTAACAATGAGCAGTTCTTC.